These T cell receptor beta chains were read from a single sample in a study of blood T cell repertoires in COVID-19. The assay was immunoSEQ multiplex PCR, and TCRdb's table has in-frame clones only and misses some. Of roughly 250,000 clones in the sample, 82% are singletons; the top ten hold 4% to 6%. Sequencing was performed on peripheral blood. These receptors were obtained from a woman aged 80 or over with active or convalescent COVID-19. Both conserved end residues are part of each CDR3. Each record gives: CDR3 protein, V gene, J gene.

CDR3aa: CASSVTGIRRVFDEQFF
v_gene: TRBV18
j_gene: TRBJ2-1

CDR3aa: CASSPQNNEQFF
v_gene: TRBV18
j_gene: TRBJ2-1

CDR3aa: CASSDPSSYYEQYF
v_gene: TRBV2
j_gene: TRBJ2-7

CDR3aa: CASSGGYGTEAFF
v_gene: TRBV10-1
j_gene: TRBJ1-1

CDR3aa: CASSPGTGGYQPQHF
v_gene: TRBV2
j_gene: TRBJ1-5

CDR3aa: CASSWTGASEKLFF
v_gene: TRBV5-1
j_gene: TRBJ1-4

CDR3aa: CSVPRGGTDTQYF
v_gene: TRBV29-1
j_gene: TRBJ2-3

CDR3aa: CASGGQGRTGELFF
v_gene: TRBV7-9
j_gene: .

CDR3aa: CASSLSTGGTPSYF
v_gene: TRBV28
j_gene: TRBJ2-7

CDR3aa: CASSLGGAVTDTQYF
v_gene: TRBV19
j_gene: TRBJ2-3

CDR3aa: CASSHRDRKTYEQYF
v_gene: TRBV28
j_gene: TRBJ2-7

CDR3aa: CASSFPGQGNTGELFF
v_gene: TRBV7-9
j_gene: TRBJ2-2

CDR3aa: CASQRTGGATEAFF
v_gene: TRBV2
j_gene: TRBJ1-1

CDR3aa: CASSLLGGISYNEQFF
v_gene: TRBV27
j_gene: TRBJ2-1

CDR3aa: CASSSTGSGVYEQYF
v_gene: TRBV7-9
j_gene: TRBJ2-7

CDR3aa: CASKSQAISNSPLHF
v_gene: TRBV2
j_gene: TRBJ1-6

CDR3aa: CASSQDSAHQYF
v_gene: TRBV7-9
j_gene: TRBJ2-7